This T cell receptor (beta chain) was observed in a study of regulatory T cells in long-lasting Graves disease. Specified time point: persistent/refractory GD, antithyroid drugs over 5 years with positive TRAb. With RNA extracted from PBMCs as input, the TCR library was made. The J segment lost 4 bases and the V segment lost 5 bases, leaving 10 bases of the junction unmatched. Germline V gene sequence: CDR1 MNHNS, CDR2 SASEGT. The CDR3 is made up of 16 amino acids. The sample holds many counts of this clonotype. Through Arm-PCR of CDR3 regions and iRepertoire HTBI primers, TCR beta libraries were built. Each CDR3 protein is one row after TCRdb ran MiXCR on the multiplex PCR reads. The sample consists of some 370,000 distinct CDR3 sequences, 20% of them appearing once.

The TCR was taken from a female donor with Graves disease. The chain is built from TRBV6-1 and TRBJ1-1; 10 nucleotides agree with TRBD1. The sequenced sample was peripheral blood mononuclear cells (PBMCs), obtained when the disease was refractory, from a patient treated with antithyroid drugs. In DNA form, the CDR3 reads TGTGCCAGCAGTCTCGGGACAGGGGTCGTTAGCACTGAAGCTTTCTTT. Protein: CASSLGTGVVSTEAFF.